A selection of T cell receptor beta chains follows, all from one sample in a study of CD8 T cells in Susac syndrome. TCRdb reanalysed the immunoSEQ multiplex PCR reads using MiXCR and keeps one entry per CDR3 protein. The sample has hundreds of thousands of distinct CDR3 sequences; roughly 92% are singletons. Sequencing was performed on CD8+ T cells from PBMCs. These TCRs come from a human donor with multiple sclerosis. Both conserved end residues are part of each CDR3. A D gene is named only where the DNA matches it firmly. Size is omitted from some rows. Given values are once, few, many or a class for expanded clones.

j_call: TRBJ2-1
v_call: TRBV7-2
d_call: TRBD2
clone_size: -
cdr3_nt: TGTGCCAGCAGCTTCCTGTCTAGCGGGAGGATCTACAATGAGCAGTTCTTC
cdr3_aa: CASSFLSSGRIYNEQFF

j_call: TRBJ2-7
v_call: TRBV4-3
d_call: TRBD2
clone_size: -
cdr3_nt: TGCGCCAGCAGCTTAGAGCGGGAGAGGAACGAGCAGTACTTC
cdr3_aa: CASSLERERNEQYF

j_call: TRBJ2-7
v_call: TRBV4-3
d_call: -
clone_size: -
cdr3_nt: TGCGCCAGCAGCCAAGATAGAGGGCAGGGGCCCCTAGAGCAGTACTTC
cdr3_aa: CASSQDRGQGPLEQYF

j_call: TRBJ2-2
v_call: TRBV12-3/TRBV12-4
d_call: -
clone_size: -
cdr3_nt: TGTGCCAGCAGGCTGACCATCAACACCGGGGAGCTGTTTTTT
cdr3_aa: CASRLTINTGELFF

j_call: TRBJ2-5
v_call: TRBV9
d_call: TRBD2
clone_size: -
cdr3_nt: TGTGCCAGCAGCGTATATAGCAGCGGGAGGGCTTTGGAGACCCAGTACTTC
cdr3_aa: CASSVYSSGRALETQYF

j_call: TRBJ2-1
v_call: TRBV3-1
d_call: -
clone_size: -
cdr3_nt: TGTGCCAGCAGCCAAGTGATGGTCGGGGGAGAGTTATTTTTC
cdr3_aa: CASSQVMVGGELFF

j_call: TRBJ2-7
v_call: TRBV27
d_call: TRBD2
clone_size: -
cdr3_nt: TGTGCCAGCAGTTCCCCCCGCCTTGCGGGGGGGACCTACGAGCAGTACTTC
cdr3_aa: CASSSPRLAGGTYEQYF

j_call: TRBJ1-3
v_call: TRBV4-3
d_call: -
clone_size: -
cdr3_nt: TGCGCCAGCAGCCCCACAGACTCATCTGGAAACACCATATATTTT
cdr3_aa: CASSPTDSSGNTIYF

j_call: TRBJ2-7
v_call: TRBV9
d_call: -
clone_size: -
cdr3_nt: TGTGCCAGCAGCACAGGGGGACTAGCCTCCGAGCAGTACTTC
cdr3_aa: CASSTGGLASEQYF

j_call: TRBJ1-1
v_call: TRBV19
d_call: -
clone_size: -
cdr3_nt: TGTGCCAGTATGGACCTCACTGAAGCTTTCTTT
cdr3_aa: CASMDLTEAFF

j_call: TRBJ2-5
v_call: TRBV7-9
d_call: -
clone_size: -
cdr3_nt: TGTGCCAGCAGCGCTAGGAGAGAGACCCAGTACTTC
cdr3_aa: CASSARRETQYF

j_call: TRBJ2-5
v_call: TRBV10-3
d_call: TRBD2
clone_size: once
cdr3_nt: TGTGCCCTCGGGCTAGCGGGACTCCAAGAGACCCAGTACTTC
cdr3_aa: CALGLAGLQETQYF

j_call: TRBJ1-1
v_call: TRBV19
d_call: -
clone_size: -
cdr3_nt: TGTGCCAGTAGTATAATGAAGGGGTCTACCGGGGACACTGAAGCTTTCTTT
cdr3_aa: CASSIMKGSTGDTEAFF

j_call: TRBJ2-7
v_call: TRBV5-1
d_call: -
clone_size: -
cdr3_nt: TGTGCCAGCAGCTTAGATCGAGGATACGAGCAGTACTTC
cdr3_aa: CASSLDRGYEQYF

j_call: TRBJ1-1
v_call: TRBV4-3
d_call: -
clone_size: -
cdr3_nt: TGCGCCAGCAGCCAAGCGGGAATGAACACTGAAGCTTTCTTT
cdr3_aa: CASSQAGMNTEAFF

j_call: TRBJ1-2
v_call: TRBV12-3/TRBV12-4
d_call: -
clone_size: -
cdr3_nt: TGTGCCAGCAGTTTGGGGGGTGGTCTAAATGGCTACACCTTC
cdr3_aa: CASSLGGGLNGYTF

j_call: TRBJ2-1
v_call: TRBV25-1
d_call: -
clone_size: once
cdr3_nt: TGTGCCAGCAGTGGGGGGGACGGGTGGGATGAGCAGTTCTTC
cdr3_aa: CASSGGDGWDEQFF

j_call: TRBJ2-7
v_call: TRBV29-1
d_call: -
clone_size: -
cdr3_nt: TGCAGCGTTTACGAGAATACCTACGAGCAGTACTTC
cdr3_aa: CSVYENTYEQYF

j_call: TRBJ2-6
v_call: TRBV9
d_call: -
clone_size: -
cdr3_nt: TGTGCCAGCAGCGGCTACAGGGATGGGAGCTCTGGGGCCAACGTCCTGACTTTC
cdr3_aa: CASSGYRDGSSGANVLTF

j_call: TRBJ1-2
v_call: TRBV29-1
d_call: TRBD1
clone_size: -
cdr3_nt: TGCAGCGTTGAGACAGGGGAGGACTATGGCTACACCTTC
cdr3_aa: CSVETGEDYGYTF

j_call: TRBJ2-1
v_call: TRBV6-2/TRBV6-3
d_call: -
clone_size: -
cdr3_nt: TGTGCCAGCAGTCTGGGGTTTGCCCCTCCAAGCTCCTACAATGAGCAGTTCTTC
cdr3_aa: CASSLGFAPPSSYNEQFF

j_call: TRBJ2-7
v_call: TRBV4-3
d_call: -
clone_size: -
cdr3_nt: TGCGCCAGCAGCCAAGTGAGTGGGAGTGGGTACGAGCAGTACTTC
cdr3_aa: CASSQVSGSGYEQYF

j_call: TRBJ2-1
v_call: TRBV25-1
d_call: -
clone_size: -
cdr3_nt: TGTGCCACCGGGCAGGAAAACTCCTACAATGAGCAGTTCTTC
cdr3_aa: CATGQENSYNEQFF

j_call: TRBJ1-1
v_call: TRBV4-1
d_call: TRBD1
clone_size: -
cdr3_nt: TGCGCCAGCAGCCCTGTACAGGGGGATGAAGCTTTCTTT
cdr3_aa: CASSPVQGDEAFF

j_call: TRBJ1-1
v_call: TRBV7-9
d_call: -
clone_size: -
cdr3_nt: TGTGCCAGCAGCCCCTTGATGAACACTGAAGCTTTCTTT
cdr3_aa: CASSPLMNTEAFF

j_call: TRBJ1-3
v_call: TRBV12-3/TRBV12-4
d_call: TRBD1
clone_size: -
cdr3_nt: TGTGCCAGCAGTTTCATGGGGGTCGGGACAGGGGGCGGAAACACCATATATTTT
cdr3_aa: CASSFMGVGTGGGNTIYF

j_call: TRBJ1-2
v_call: TRBV19
d_call: TRBD1
clone_size: -
cdr3_nt: TGTGCCAGTAGTATGGGACAGCCTACCTATGGCTACACCTTC
cdr3_aa: CASSMGQPTYGYTF

j_call: TRBJ1-2
v_call: TRBV24-1
d_call: -
clone_size: -
cdr3_nt: TGTGCCACCAGTGGTTCCAACGGCTATGGCCACACCTTC
cdr3_aa: CATSGSNGYGHTF

j_call: TRBJ1-1
v_call: TRBV19
d_call: TRBD1
clone_size: -
cdr3_nt: TGTGCCAGTAGCATACAGGGGATACGTGAAGCTTTCTTT
cdr3_aa: CASSIQGIREAFF

j_call: TRBJ2-7
v_call: TRBV9
d_call: -
clone_size: -
cdr3_nt: TGTGCCAGCAGCGTAGGGGTCCATACAAACGAGCAGTACTTC
cdr3_aa: CASSVGVHTNEQYF

j_call: TRBJ2-7
v_call: TRBV20-1
d_call: TRBD2
clone_size: -
cdr3_nt: TGCAGTGCTAGACCGGGACTAGCAATCTACGAGCAGTACTTC
cdr3_aa: CSARPGLAIYEQYF

j_call: TRBJ2-2
v_call: TRBV13
d_call: -
clone_size: -
cdr3_nt: TGTGCCAGCAGCTCCCGGGACGGAAACACCGGGGAGCTGTTTTTT
cdr3_aa: CASSSRDGNTGELFF

j_call: TRBJ2-1
v_call: TRBV4-3
d_call: TRBD2
clone_size: -
cdr3_nt: TGCGCCAGCAGCCAAGTAGGAGGTAGCGGGAACTACAATGAGCAGTTCTTC
cdr3_aa: CASSQVGGSGNYNEQFF

j_call: TRBJ2-7
v_call: TRBV11-2
d_call: -
clone_size: -
cdr3_nt: TGTGCCAGCAGCTTAGTCCCACCCGAGCAGTACTTC
cdr3_aa: CASSLVPPEQYF

j_call: TRBJ2-7
v_call: TRBV30
d_call: TRBD2
clone_size: -
cdr3_nt: TGTGCCTGGAGTGGGGGACTAGCGGGAGGCTTCGACGAGCAGTACTTC
cdr3_aa: CAWSGGLAGGFDEQYF

j_call: TRBJ1-2
v_call: TRBV12-3/TRBV12-4
d_call: TRBD1
clone_size: -
cdr3_nt: TGTGCCAGCAGGGGACAGAGCTATGGCTACACCTTC
cdr3_aa: CASRGQSYGYTF

j_call: TRBJ2-3
v_call: TRBV4-2
d_call: -
clone_size: -
cdr3_nt: TGTGCCAGCAGCCAAGATCACGGGGGCACAGATACGCAGTATTTT
cdr3_aa: CASSQDHGGTDTQYF

j_call: TRBJ2-5
v_call: TRBV6-1
d_call: -
clone_size: -
cdr3_nt: TGTGCCAGCAGTGAAGCGCTAGGGGGGCTTAAGGTTGAGACCCAGTACTTC
cdr3_aa: CASSEALGGLKVETQYF

j_call: TRBJ2-1
v_call: TRBV6-2/TRBV6-3
d_call: TRBD1
clone_size: -
cdr3_nt: TGTGCCAGCAGAGCCGGGACAGAAAATGAGCAGTTCTTC
cdr3_aa: CASRAGTENEQFF

j_call: TRBJ2-7
v_call: TRBV7-9
d_call: TRBD2
clone_size: -
cdr3_nt: TGTGCCAGCAGATCGGGGGGAGACTACGAGCAGTACTTC
cdr3_aa: CASRSGGDYEQYF

j_call: TRBJ1-1
v_call: TRBV12-3/TRBV12-4
d_call: -
clone_size: -
cdr3_nt: TGTGCCAGCAGCAAGGTTAACACTGAAGCTTTCTTT
cdr3_aa: CASSKVNTEAFF

j_call: TRBJ2-5
v_call: TRBV12-3/TRBV12-4
d_call: -
clone_size: -
cdr3_nt: TGTGCCAGCCGTGCCATTACGCCCGGGTCTCAAGAGACCCAGTACTTC
cdr3_aa: CASRAITPGSQETQYF

j_call: TRBJ2-1
v_call: TRBV20-1
d_call: TRBD2
clone_size: -
cdr3_nt: TGCAGTGCGGTCCCTAGCGGGAGAGGCAATGAGCAGTTCTTC
cdr3_aa: CSAVPSGRGNEQFF

j_call: TRBJ2-5
v_call: TRBV6-5
d_call: -
clone_size: -
cdr3_nt: TGTGCCAGCAGTTACGGGAGAGAGGTCCAAGAGACCCAGTACTTC
cdr3_aa: CASSYGREVQETQYF

j_call: TRBJ2-5
v_call: TRBV24-1
d_call: TRBD2
clone_size: -
cdr3_nt: TGTGCCACCAGTGATTTCGGGCGGGGGGGCCAGGAAGAGACCCAGTACTTC
cdr3_aa: CATSDFGRGGQEETQYF

j_call: TRBJ1-2
v_call: TRBV20-1
d_call: -
clone_size: -
cdr3_nt: TGCAGTGCTAGAGATCATGGACACCTCTATGGCTACACCTTC
cdr3_aa: CSARDHGHLYGYTF

j_call: TRBJ2-7
v_call: TRBV2
d_call: -
clone_size: -
cdr3_nt: TGTGCCGGGAACTCGATGATGTCCTACGAGCAGTACTTC
cdr3_aa: CAGNSMMSYEQYF

j_call: TRBJ2-7
v_call: TRBV9
d_call: TRBD2
clone_size: -
cdr3_nt: TGTGCCAGCAGCTTGGCGGGAGTCCCCTACGAGCAGTACTTC
cdr3_aa: CASSLAGVPYEQYF

j_call: TRBJ2-7
v_call: TRBV4-1
d_call: -
clone_size: -
cdr3_nt: TGCGCCAGCAGCCAAGATCTAGCTAGCTACTCCACCGAGCAGTACTTC
cdr3_aa: CASSQDLASYSTEQYF

j_call: TRBJ1-1
v_call: TRBV27
d_call: -
clone_size: -
cdr3_nt: TGTGCCAGCAGTTTATCTTGGGGATCAAGCGGTCGCACTGAAGCTTTCTTT
cdr3_aa: CASSLSWGSSGRTEAFF

j_call: TRBJ1-2
v_call: TRBV10-3
d_call: TRBD1
clone_size: -
cdr3_nt: TGTGCCATCAGCGACCGACAGGGGCCTGGCTACACCTTC
cdr3_aa: CAISDRQGPGYTF

j_call: TRBJ2-3
v_call: TRBV7-9
d_call: TRBD2
clone_size: -
cdr3_nt: TGTGCCAGCAGCTTAGTGGCGGGAGGCCCAGATACGCAGTATTTT
cdr3_aa: CASSLVAGGPDTQYF

j_call: TRBJ1-1
v_call: TRBV4-3
d_call: -
clone_size: -
cdr3_nt: TGCGCCAGCAGCCGACAGCCGAACACTGAAGCTTTCTTT
cdr3_aa: CASSRQPNTEAFF

j_call: TRBJ1-1
v_call: TRBV15
d_call: -
clone_size: -
cdr3_nt: TGTGCCACCAGCGGGTCAGGGAGTTACACTGAAGCTTTCTTT
cdr3_aa: CATSGSGSYTEAFF